The 10 T cell receptor beta chains below were found in one sample sequenced in a study of beta chain features in type 1 diabetes. All of the isolated RNA was reverse transcribed, so expressed TCRB transcripts were sequenced. Measured with immunoSEQ multiplex PCR; TCRdb has only the in-frame clones, and not every one. This sample has 900,000 or so clones; 15% to 20% occur once, and the top ten carry 0.02% to 0.025%. Material for sequencing was naive CD4+ T cells from blood. All receptors derive from a woman aged 18-29 years in good health.

The genes are TRBV10-1 and TRBJ2-3; no reliable D call. Looked up from germline, CDR1 is WNHNN and CDR2 is SYGVQD (reference sequence). Trimming cost V 0 bases and J 11 bases, with 12 bases left between them. There are 13 residues in the CDR3. The CDR3 DNA follows: TGCGCCAGCAGTGAGTCGTGGGCGATGAGGCAGTATTTT. Its protein product is CASSESWAMRQYF.

The V call is TRBV7-2, the J call TRBJ2-5; D is unresolved. The CDR3 runs to 12 residues. The germline V gene has CDR1 SGHTA and CDR2 FQGNSA. The V end was cut by 5 bases, the J end by 0 bases, with 4 bases between. CDR3 sequence: CASSVNQETQYF. DNA for the CDR3: TGTGCCAGCAGCGTAAACCAAGAGACCCAGTACTTC.

Notes on this clone: Additional DNA sequences in this sample encode the identical CDR3. J is TRBJ2-1 and V is TRBV2; 11 bases agree with TRBD2. The ends lost 4 bases at V and 4 bases at J; junction bases unmatched: 0. The CDR3 covers 14 residues. The V gene's germline CDR1 is SNHLY and CDR2 FYNNEI. In nucleotides, the CDR3 is TGTGCCAGCAGTGGACTAGCGGGGTACAATGAGCAGTTCTTC. The encoded protein is CASSGLAGYNEQFF.

The rearrangement uses TRBV5-1 and TRBJ2-6; 10 nucleotides match TRBD1. The germline gives CDR1 SGHRS, CDR2 YFSETQ. V gave up 1 base and J gave up 2 bases; unmatched junction bases: 6. The CDR3 sequence is 18 residues long. Here the CDR3 DNA reads TGCGCCAGCAGCTTGTCCGCGACAGGGGGCGCTGGGGCCAACGTCCTGACTTTC. It is translated as CASSLSATGGAGANVLTF.

This chain joins TRBV19 and TRBJ2-1; D is possibly TRBD2 (5 bases). This CDR3 region has 15 residues. Germline values: CDR1 LNHDA, CDR2 SQIVND (reference sequence). Between the trimmed V and J ends, which lost 5 bases and 0 bases, there was a span of 11 bases. CDR3 region: CASSAVGSSYNEQFF. In DNA form, the CDR3 reads TGTGCCAGTAGTGCCGTGGGGAGCTCCTACAATGAGCAGTTCTTC.

This clone has more than one count but fewer than ten. The gene calls are TRBV18 and TRBJ2-2; no reliable D call. CDR3 length equals 15 residues. The V end was cut by 2 bases, the J end by 0 bases, with 7 bases between. Germline-derived CDR1 and CDR2 are KGHSH and LQKENI. Here the CDR3 DNA reads TGTGCCAGCTCACCAAGTTCCTCGAACACCGGGGAGCTGTTTTTT. Translated, it gives CASSPSSSNTGELFF.

As regards this clone: Different DNA sequences within this sample yield the same CDR3. The gene calls are TRBV18 and TRBJ1-5; D ambiguous. The CDR3 loop spans 13 amino acids. Trimming pared 4 bases from V and 4 bases from J, leaving 8 bases between. Germline-derived CDR1 and CDR2 are KGHSH and LQKENI. CDR3: CASSQGENQPQHF. As DNA, the CDR3 is TGTGCCAGCTCACAGGGTGAGAATCAGCCCCAGCATTTT.

The V call is TRBV6-5, the J call TRBJ2-3; D is possibly TRBD2 (5 bases). Germline V gene sequence: CDR1 MNHEY, CDR2 SVGAGI. This CDR3 is 15 amino acids long. Trimming pared 0 bases from V and 2 bases from J, leaving 9 bases between. Here the CDR3 reads CASSYSSGFTDTQYF. DNA for the CDR3: TGTGCCAGCAGTTACTCGAGCGGATTCACAGATACGCAGTATTTT.

In this sample, this clone turned up a few times. This chain joins TRBV7-9 and TRBJ2-6, with 8 bases identical to TRBD2. The trim removed 1 base at V and 0 bases at J, leaving 8 bases unmatched. The germline V gene encodes CDR1 SEHNR and CDR2 FQNEAQ (reference sequence). This CDR3 spans 19 amino acids. In DNA, the CDR3 is TGTGCCAGCAGCTTAGGCCGGGAGGGACTATCCTCTGGGGCCAACGTCCTGACTTTC. Amino acids: CASSLGREGLSSGANVLTF.

The rearrangement links TRBV7-9 to TRBJ2-1; D gene unclear. Looked up from germline, CDR1 is SEHNR and CDR2 is FQNEAQ (reference sequence). This CDR3 is 18 amino acids long. Between the trimmed V and J ends, which lost 1 base and 2 bases, there was a span of 18 bases. CDR3 sequence: CASSLVRLVVSAYNEQFF. The CDR3 region has the DNA TGTGCCAGCAGCTTAGTTCGGCTAGTAGTCAGCGCCTACAATGAGCAGTTCTTC. The whole variable domain, filled in from reference TRBV7-9 and TRBJ2-1, reads DTGVSQNPRHKITKRGQNVTFRCDPISEHNRLYWYRQTLGQGPEFLTYFQNEAQLEKSRLLSDRFSAERPKGSFSTLEIQRTEQGDSAMYLCASSLVRLVVSAYNEQFFGPGTRLTVL.